This T cell receptor (beta chain) originates from a study of graft-versus-host responses after intestinal transplantation. Trimming shortened V by 0 bases and J by 3 bases, and 12 bases separated the two germline ends. Per germline, CDR1 MNHEY and CDR2 SMNVEV (reference sequence). The CDR3 has 15 amino acids. Notes on this clone: Antigen unknown.

Using immunoSEQ multiplex PCR, the repertoire was profiled, and TCRdb retains in-frame clones only, with some absent. The sample shows nearly 95,000 clones, under 95% of them seen only once. The TCR originated in a human donor who received an intestinal transplant. V usage is TRBV27 and J usage is TRBJ2-7; D not certain. The sample consisted of unstimulated CD8+ T cells sorted from spleen or lymph node cells, taken before intestinal transplant. CDR3: CASSLSAQNHYEQYF. CDR3 bases: TGTGCCAGCAGTTTATCGGCACAGAATCACTACGAGCAGTACTTC.